These T cell receptor beta chains were read from a single sample in a study of Ad26.COV2.S vaccination and SARS-CoV-2 variants. Clones were sequenced by immunoSEQ multiplex PCR, and TCRdb holds only the in-frame ones, with some missing. This repertoire shows about 320,000 clones, 70% to 90% found once; its top ten account for approximately 2.2%. The source was peripheral blood, collected in a trial of Ad26.COV2.S vaccine versus placebo. These receptors came from a person aged 18 to 65 who received the Ad26.COV2.S COVID-19 vaccine or a placebo. Each CDR3 is given with its conserved first and last residue. Each record gives: CDR3 length, J gene, D gene, clone size, V gene, CDR3 protein, CDR3 DNA. A D gene is named only where the DNA matches it firmly. Size is omitted from some rows. Given values are once, few, many or a class for expanded clones.

15 TRBJ2-1 NA NA TRBV19 CASSPGALPYMGQFF TGTGCCAGTAGTCCCGGGGCGCTCCCCTACATGGGGCAGTTCTTC
14 TRBJ1-1 TRBD1 once TRBV27 CASRLQGGYTEAFF TGTGCCAGCAGACTACAGGGGGGGTACACTGAAGCTTTCTTT
14 TRBJ2-6 NA NA TRBV19 CASSRGPGANVLTF TGTGCCAGTAGTAGGGGGCCTGGGGCCAACGTCCTGACTTTC
14 TRBJ2-1 NA NA TRBV19 CASSMNLGLTAQFF TGTGCCAGTAGTATGAATTTGGGTTTAACGGCCCAGTTCTTC
12 TRBJ2-7 NA NA TRBV6-6 CASTGDGYEQYF TGTGCCAGCACCGGGGATGGCTACGAGCAGTACTTC
13 TRBJ1-5 NA NA TRBV27 CASSSLGYQPQHF TGTGCCAGCAGTTCCCTGGGTTATCAGCCCCAGCATTTT
16 TRBJ2-1 TRBD2 NA TRBV7-2 CASSAQLAGGSNEQFF TGTGCCAGCAGCGCGCAGCTAGCGGGGGGGAGCAATGAGCAGTTCTTC
13 TRBJ1-6 NA few TRBV5-4 CASSLDGNSPLHF TGTGCCAGCAGCCTGGATGGGAATTCACCCCTCCACTTT
13 TRBJ1-4 NA NA TRBV20-1 CSASQGINEKLFF TGCAGTGCTAGTCAGGGGATTAATGAAAAACTGTTTTTT
13 TRBJ1-2 NA NA TRBV24-1 CATSAGTPHGYTF TGTGCCACCAGTGCAGGGACCCCTCATGGCTACACCTTC
14 TRBJ1-2 NA NA TRBV5-6 CASSRQQLSYGYTF TGTGCCAGCAGCAGACAGCAGCTGAGTTATGGCTACACCTTC
15 TRBJ2-7 TRBD1 NA TRBV6-5 CASSYGQGGIYEQYF TGTGCCAGCAGTTACGGACAGGGAGGAATTTACGAGCAGTACTTC
13 TRBJ1-1 NA NA TRBV9 CASSEQHGTEAFF TGTGCCAGCAGCGAACAGCATGGAACTGAAGCTTTCTTT
16 TRBJ1-4 TRBD1 NA TRBV5-4 CASSLFRGRSQEKLFF TGTGCCAGCAGCTTGTTTAGGGGGCGATCCCAAGAAAAACTGTTTTTT
15 TRBJ1-3 TRBD1 NA TRBV11-2 CASSPEGARGNTIYF TGTGCCAGCAGCCCGGAGGGGGCAAGGGGAAACACCATATATTTT
12 TRBJ1-5 NA NA TRBV2 CASSSGLQPQHF TGTGCCAGCAGTTCCGGGTTACAGCCCCAGCATTTT
13 TRBJ1-5 NA NA TRBV2 CASSTSPNQPQHF TGTGCCAGCTCTACGAGTCCCAATCAGCCCCAGCATTTT
14 TRBJ2-1 TRBD2 NA TRBV5-4 CASSLRLAGGEQFF TGTGCCAGCAGCTTGCGGCTAGCGGGGGGGGAGCAGTTCTTC
14 TRBJ2-7 NA NA TRBV11-2 CASSLVRGRYEQYF TGTGCCAGCAGCTTAGTAAGGGGCCGCTACGAGCAGTACTTC
16 TRBJ2-2 NA NA TRBV5-5 CASSLRLTFITGELFF TGTGCCAGCAGTCTACGTTTGACCTTTATCACCGGGGAGCTGTTTTTT
13 TRBJ2-5 NA NA TRBV28 CASRPTEGETQYF TGTGCCAGCAGGCCGACAGAAGGGGAGACCCAGTACTTC
12 TRBJ2-5 NA NA TRBV18 CASSPQGETQYF TGTGCCAGCTCACCGCAAGGAGAGACCCAGTACTTC